These T cell receptor beta chains were read from a single sample in a study of T cell repertoires in cytomegalovirus infection. These receptors have no known antigen. From the reads, TCRdb called clonotypes with MiXCR, one entry per CDR3 protein. Of some 920,000 distinct CDR3 sequences in the sample, around 29% are singletons; the top ten hold over 11%. Sequenced material: cultured CD8+ T cells from PBMCs, taken from culture after CMV antigen stimulation. These receptors all stem from a human donor in good health (CMV status not recorded). Some clones in this sample may be carry-over from other donors' samples. CDR3s include the opening cysteine and the closing phenylalanine or tryptophan. A D gene is named only where the DNA matches it firmly. The size field is filled for only some rows; it gives once, few, many or a size class.

>TRBV19|-|-|TRBJ1-1|10
CAGANTEAFF
TGTGCCGGGGCGAACACTGAAGCTTTCTTT
>TRBV12-3/TRBV12-4|-|TRBD2|TRBJ2-1|15
CASLAVQGAHNEQFF
TGTGCCAGCCTAGCGGTCCAGGGCGCCCACAATGAGCAGTTCTTC
>TRBV6-1|few|-|TRBJ1-2|15
CATSRGAGRNYGYTF
TGTGCCACCTCCCGAGGAGCGGGACGGAACTATGGCTACACCTTC
>TRBV5-5|-|TRBD1|TRBJ2-2|17
CASSLDPGQGPTGELFF
TGTGCCAGCAGCTTGGACCCGGGACAGGGGCCCACCGGGGAGCTGTTTTTT
>TRBV7-8|many|TRBD2|TRBJ2-1|15
CASSPLSGGANEQFF
TGTGCCAGCAGCCCCTTAAGCGGGGGGGCCAATGAGCAGTTCTTC
>TRBV7-3|-|-|TRBJ2-1|16
CASSHKRASSYNEQFF
TGTGCCAGCAGCCATAAGAGAGCGAGCTCCTACAATGAGCAGTTCTTC
>TRBV12-3/TRBV12-4|few|-|TRBJ2-1|14
CASSFKGIIEEQFF
TGTGCCAGCAGTTTTAAGGGTATCATTGAAGAGCAGTTCTTC
>TRBV9|-|-|TRBJ1-2|11
CASRNRIGYTF
TGTGCCAGCAGAAACAGGATTGGCTACACCTTC
>TRBV19|few|-|TRBJ1-1|13
CAIRPGPTTEAFF
TGTGCCATTCGCCCGGGGCCAACAACTGAAGCTTTCTTT
>TRBV2|few|-|TRBJ2-7|14
CASKGTGPFYEQYF
TGTGCCAGCAAGGGAACAGGGCCCTTTTACGAGCAGTACTTC
>TRBV7-8|many|-|TRBJ2-1|17
CASSPRSGTQKLNEQFF
TGTGCCAGCAGCCCCCGTTCCGGGACTCAGAAATTGAATGAGCAGTTCTTC
>TRBV5-1|-|TRBD1|TRBJ2-6|20
CASSLDPTRDRGLGANVLTF
TGCGCCAGCAGCTTGGATCCTACAAGGGACAGGGGGCTCGGGGCCAACGTCCTGACTTTC
>TRBV4-1|-|-|TRBJ2-1|14
CASSQEGWNNEQFF
TGCGCCAGCAGCCAAGAAGGGTGGAACAATGAGCAGTTCTTC
>TRBV7-2|few|TRBD1|TRBJ1-5|15
CASSPRDSLNQPQHF
TGTGCCAGCAGCCCAAGGGACAGTCTCAATCAGCCCCAGCATTTT
>TRBV15|-|-|TRBJ2-6|16
CATSRDIGSGANVLTF
TGTGCCACCAGCAGAGATATCGGCTCTGGGGCCAACGTCCTGACTTTC
>TRBV28|few|-|TRBJ1-1|19
CASSLRDTGSIRDWTEAFF
TGTGCCAGCAGTTTACGAGACACAGGGTCGATCAGGGATTGGACTGAAGCTTTCTTT
>TRBV7-2|few|-|TRBJ2-5|15
CASRRADSERETQYF
TGTGCCAGCAGGCGAGCAGATAGCGAAAGGGAGACCCAGTACTTC